This is a list of T cell receptor beta chains from one sample in a study of shared clonotypes between healthy human individuals. Assay: immunoSEQ multiplex PCR; the TCRdb copy retains only in-frame clones and omits some. The table has about 2.4 million clones, 90% to 95% seen once. Material for sequencing was naive CD4+ T cells from PBMCs. The receptors were gathered from a man younger than 35 in good health. Some clones in this sample may be carry-over from other donors' samples. CDR3s leave out the opening cysteine and the closing phenylalanine or tryptophan. D genes are given only for firm matches.

CDR3 protein	D gene	J gene	V gene
ASSQSGAVNTGELF	.	TRBJ2-2	TRBV16
ASSLGTSGRSLY	TRBD2	TRBJ2-7	TRBV5-1
ASSSLPYRRETQY	.	TRBJ2-5	TRBV7-2
ASSVEQGGAEAF	TRBD1	TRBJ1-1	TRBV2
ASSAGRSNQPQH	.	TRBJ1-5	TRBV7-9
AIGARLNYEQY	.	TRBJ2-7	TRBV6-6
ASSDPQGSGNTIY	.	TRBJ1-3	TRBV25-1
ASALLRGNEQF	.	TRBJ2-1	TRBV12-5
ASSLWSSTYGYT	.	TRBJ1-2	TRBV28
ASSDRGLASSSYEQY	TRBD2	TRBJ2-7	TRBV6-4
ASSLTGSTYEQY	TRBD1	TRBJ2-7	TRBV27
ASSPGQGVILRYGYT	TRBD1	TRBJ1-2	TRBV5-1
ASSGTALGVQPQH	.	TRBJ1-5	TRBV6-1
ASSEAGSLYGELF	.	TRBJ2-2	TRBV2
ASSLPGQGAGEQY	TRBD1	TRBJ2-7	TRBV28
ASSYKGDGYT	.	TRBJ1-2	TRBV6-5
ASSGGKETQY	.	TRBJ2-5	TRBV2
ASSPSVAGVGTEAF	.	TRBJ1-1	TRBV18
ASSASGTGYEQY	TRBD1	TRBJ2-7	TRBV5-1
ASSFDISGPIRD	.	TRBJ2-3	TRBV7-3
ASSFEHPNGEQY	.	TRBJ2-7	TRBV7-2
ASSFEVHGYT	.	TRBJ1-2	TRBV7-9
ASSLGQGAGGYT	TRBD1	TRBJ1-2	TRBV28
AWNPGPGGQPQH	.	TRBJ1-5	TRBV30
ASGQGRTGELF	TRBD1	TRBJ2-2	TRBV7-7
SVTTTGGANTEAF	TRBD1	TRBJ1-1	TRBV29-1
AAGTRSSGANVLT	.	TRBJ2-6	TRBV19
ASRGDNKLVMGQQETQY	TRBD1	TRBJ2-5	TRBV27
ASTFGPTNSYNEQF	.	TRBJ2-1	TRBV5-1
ASSRNHAATNEKLF	.	TRBJ1-4	TRBV4-2
ASSPGLDQPQH	.	TRBJ1-5	TRBV9
ASSYLASSTDTQY	.	TRBJ2-3	TRBV6-6
AIMDRVGSYEQY	TRBD1	TRBJ2-7	TRBV10-3
ASSKNPDNYGYT	.	TRBJ1-2	TRBV5-1
ASRASWQETQY	.	TRBJ2-5	TRBV28
ASSLDGGNTGNTIY	.	TRBJ1-3	TRBV5-1
ASSYLNRGGEQY	.	TRBJ2-7	TRBV6-6